The clone carrying this T cell receptor beta chain was recorded only once. Its target is unknown. V was clipped by 4 bases and J by 4 bases, with 9 bases between them. Germline lookup yields CDR1 SQVTM and CDR2 ANQGSEA. The CDR3 consists of 12 residues. The data were taken from a study of cytotoxic CD8 clonotypes in ibrutinib-treated CLL. About the research overall: Among responders, some 25 were partial and 2 complete; after median roughly 70 months, around 14 stayed remitted and some 12 progressed.

General study points: Under therapy, public clonotypes either contracted or stayed stable, and they were uncommon.

Using immunoSEQ multiplex PCR, the repertoire was profiled, and TCRdb retains in-frame clones only, with some absent. The sample contains 250,000 to 350,000 clones, 65% to 85% of which appear only once. Specimen: PBMCs, collected at disease progression, from a patient treated with ibrutinib. The sequence came from a human donor with chronic lymphocytic leukemia. The rearrangement links TRBV29-1 to TRBJ2-3; D may be TRBD1 (6 bases). The CDR3 sequence: CSVGTGPDTQYF. The CDR3 bases are TGCAGCGTTGGAACAGGGCCAGATACGCAGTATTTT.